The clone carrying this T cell receptor beta chain was detected ten times or more. Its target is not known. This specimen comes from a study of human T cells and chemical hapten exposure. Whole-study context: On the upper back, patch tests were applied with 0.01% DPC and read at 6 days.

TCRdb called the RACE reads again in MiXCR, with one record for every CDR3 protein. The table shows approximately 60,000 distinct CDR3 sequences, with around 10% occurring only once. V was pared by 4 bases and J by 7 bases, with 16 bases between. The CDR3 runs to 14 residues. Germline V gene lookup returns CDR1 LGHDT and CDR2 YNNKEL (reference sequence). Specified time point: patch test 3, about 24 weeks after DPC sensitization. Treatment denoted: therapeutic diphenylcyclopropenone sensitization with weekly scalp DPC. Study observations and caveats: Compared to controls, expanded TCRs made significantly more large clusters of similar CDR3s.

The TCR was taken from a woman aged 25 to 39 with alopecia areata. Some clones in this sample may be carry-over from other donors' samples. This chain joins TRBV3-1 and TRBJ1-1; possible D gene TRBD1, 6 bases. Here the sequenced sample was whole blood, taken in connection with sensitization to the hapten diphenylcyclopropenone (DPC). CDR3: CASSPYRGASEAFF. In DNA form, the CDR3 reads TGTGCCAGCAGCCCATACCGGGGGGCGAGTGAAGCTTTCTTT.